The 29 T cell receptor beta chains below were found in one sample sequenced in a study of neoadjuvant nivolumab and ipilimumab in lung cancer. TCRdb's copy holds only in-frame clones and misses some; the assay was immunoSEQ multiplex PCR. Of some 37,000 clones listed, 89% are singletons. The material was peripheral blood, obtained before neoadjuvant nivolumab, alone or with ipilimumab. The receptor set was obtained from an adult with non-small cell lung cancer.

For the CDR3, the DNA is TGTGCCAGTAACCCCTGGAGGACAGGAGGAAACACCATATATTTT. It translates to CASNPWRTGGNTIYF. The chain uses TRBV19 and TRBJ1-3, with 7 bases that match TRBD1. The V gene's germline CDR1 is LNHDA and CDR2 SQIVND (reference sequence). Trimming cost V 7 bases and J 4 bases; bases outside gene matches: 10. The length of the CDR3 is 15 residues.

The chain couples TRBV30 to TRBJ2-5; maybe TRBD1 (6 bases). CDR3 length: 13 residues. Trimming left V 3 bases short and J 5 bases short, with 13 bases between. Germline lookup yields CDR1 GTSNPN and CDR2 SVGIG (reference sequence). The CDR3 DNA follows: TGTGCCTGGAGCAGGGGCTCGGGGGAGACCCAGTACTTC. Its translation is CAWSRGSGETQYF.

Written as DNA, the CDR3 is TGTGCCTGGAGTGCGGACAGGGAGCTATTTAGCAATCAGCCCCAGCATTTT. Its translation is CAWSADRELFSNQPQHF. This rearrangement joins TRBV30 to TRBJ1-5; 8 bases agree with TRBD1. From germline, CDR1 is GTSNPN and CDR2 SVGIG (reference sequence). The CDR3 totals 17 residues. J gave up 0 bases and V 1 base, and 8 bases lay outside the gene matches.

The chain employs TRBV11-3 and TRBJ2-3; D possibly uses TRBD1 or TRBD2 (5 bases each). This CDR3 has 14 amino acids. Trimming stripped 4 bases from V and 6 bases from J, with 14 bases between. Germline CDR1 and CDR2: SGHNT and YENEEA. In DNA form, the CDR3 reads TGTGCCAGCAGCTCGGGACCCACGAGCGATACGCAGTATTTT. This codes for CASSSGPTSDTQYF.

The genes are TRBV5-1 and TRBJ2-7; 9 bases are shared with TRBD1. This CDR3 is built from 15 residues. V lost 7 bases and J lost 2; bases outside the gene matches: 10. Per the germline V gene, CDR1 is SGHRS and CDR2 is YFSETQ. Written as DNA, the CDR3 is TGCGCCAGCGGTATACCGGGACAGGGAACCTACGAGCAGTACTTC. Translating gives CASGIPGQGTYEQYF.

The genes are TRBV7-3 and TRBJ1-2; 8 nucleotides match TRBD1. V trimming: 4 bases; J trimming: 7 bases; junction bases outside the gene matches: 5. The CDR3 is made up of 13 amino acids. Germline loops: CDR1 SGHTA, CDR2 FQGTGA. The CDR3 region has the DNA TGTGCCAGCAGCTCCAGGGGGCTGGTTGGCTACACCTTC. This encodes CASSSRGLVGYTF.

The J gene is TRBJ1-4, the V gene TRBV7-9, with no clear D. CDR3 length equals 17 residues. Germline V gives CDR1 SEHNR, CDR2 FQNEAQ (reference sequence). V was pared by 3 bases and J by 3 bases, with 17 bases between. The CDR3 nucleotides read TGTGCCAGCAGCTTTGGACCCGTCGGACCCCCTAATGAAAAACTGTTTTTT. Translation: CASSFGPVGPPNEKLFF.

Here the CDR3 DNA reads TGTGCCAGCAGCTTACTGGACGCGTACAATGAGCAGTTCTTC. This sequence encodes CASSLLDAYNEQFF. The chain carries TRBV11-1 and TRBJ2-1; the D is unclear. The CDR3 is 14 amino acids. The germline CDR1 and CDR2 sequences are SGHAT and FQDESV (reference sequence). With 2 bases removed from V and 4 bases from J, the gap between germline ends came to 9 bases.

In nucleotides, the CDR3 is TGTGCCAGCTCAACCAGCGGGACCGACTTGGGGGAGCAGTACTTC. It specifies CASSTSGTDLGEQYF. This chain joins TRBV18 and TRBJ2-7, with 7 bases fitting TRBD2. CDR1 and CDR2 from the germline V gene are KGHSH and LQKENI. The CDR3 has 15 residues. V shed 5 bases, J shed 7 bases, and the junction held 14 bases outside the gene matches. Based on the CDR3 plus reference TRBV18 and TRBJ2-7, the full variable domain is NAGVMQNPRHLVRRRGQEARLRCSPMKGHSHVYWYRQLPEEGLKFMVYLQKENIIDESGMPKERFSAEFPKEGPSILRIQQVVRGDSAAYFCASSTSGTDLGEQYFGPGTRLTVT.

CDR3 nucleotide sequence: TGCGCCAGCAGCTTGTATAACTACGAGCAGTACTTC. It translates to CASSLYNYEQYF. The chain has TRBV5-1 and TRBJ2-7; D is undetermined. Germline V lookup: CDR1 SGHRS, CDR2 YFSETQ. CDR3 length: 12 amino acids. V lost 1 base and J lost 3, with 5 bases in between.

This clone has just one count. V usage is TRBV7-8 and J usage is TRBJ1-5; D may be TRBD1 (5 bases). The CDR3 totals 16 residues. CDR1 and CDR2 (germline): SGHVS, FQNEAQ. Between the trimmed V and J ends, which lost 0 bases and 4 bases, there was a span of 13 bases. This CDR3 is CASSLALQAANQPQHF. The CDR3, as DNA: TGTGCCAGCAGCTTAGCGCTACAGGCCGCTAATCAGCCCCAGCATTTT.

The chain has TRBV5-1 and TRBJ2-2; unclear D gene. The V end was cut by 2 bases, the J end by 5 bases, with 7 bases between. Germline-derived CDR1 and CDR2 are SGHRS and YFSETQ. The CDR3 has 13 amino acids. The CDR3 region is CASSFGSTGELFF. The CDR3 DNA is TGCGCCAGCAGCTTCGGATCTACCGGGGAGCTGTTTTTT.

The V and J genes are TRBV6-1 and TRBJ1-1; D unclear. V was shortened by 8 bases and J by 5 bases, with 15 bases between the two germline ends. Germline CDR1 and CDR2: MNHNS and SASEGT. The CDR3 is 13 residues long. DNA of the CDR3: TGTGCCAGCGCCGCATTGGGTGGGACTGAAGCTTTCTTT. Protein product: CASAALGGTEAFF.

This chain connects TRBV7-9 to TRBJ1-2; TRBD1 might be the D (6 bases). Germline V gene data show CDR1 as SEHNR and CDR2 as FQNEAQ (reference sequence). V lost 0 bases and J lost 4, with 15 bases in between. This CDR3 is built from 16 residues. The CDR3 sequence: CASSLAYGGQSYGYTF. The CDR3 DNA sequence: TGTGCCAGCAGCTTAGCGTATGGGGGGCAGAGCTATGGCTACACCTTC.

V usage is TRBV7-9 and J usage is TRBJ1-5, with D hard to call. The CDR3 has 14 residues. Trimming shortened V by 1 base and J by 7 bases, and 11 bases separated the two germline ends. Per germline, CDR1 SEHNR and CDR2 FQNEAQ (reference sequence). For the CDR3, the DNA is TGTGCCAGCAGCTTAGGGGCAGACCAGCAGCCCCAGCATTTT. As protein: CASSLGADQQPQHF.

The CDR3 loop reads CSAKDSYEQYF. The CDR3 region has the DNA TGCAGTGCTAAAGACAGCTACGAGCAGTACTTC. The V call is TRBV20-1, the J call TRBJ2-7; D perhaps matches TRBD1 (5 bases). V lost 4 bases and J lost 3, with 7 bases in between. CDR3 length: 11 amino acids. Germline CDR1 DFQATT, CDR2 SNEGSKA (reference sequence).

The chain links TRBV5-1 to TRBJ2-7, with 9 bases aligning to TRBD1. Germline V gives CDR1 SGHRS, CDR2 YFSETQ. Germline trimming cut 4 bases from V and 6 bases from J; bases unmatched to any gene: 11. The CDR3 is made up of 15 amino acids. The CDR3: CASSTGQGPSFEQYF. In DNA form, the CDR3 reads TGCGCCAGCAGCACGGGACAGGGCCCTTCTTTCGAGCAGTACTTC. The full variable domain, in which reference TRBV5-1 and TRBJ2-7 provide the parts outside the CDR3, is KAGVTQTPRYLIKTRGQQVTLSCSPISGHRSVSWYQQTPGQGLQFLFEYFSETQRNKGNFPGRFSGRQFSNSRSEMNVSTLELGDSALYLCASSTGQGPSFEQYFGPGTRLTVT.

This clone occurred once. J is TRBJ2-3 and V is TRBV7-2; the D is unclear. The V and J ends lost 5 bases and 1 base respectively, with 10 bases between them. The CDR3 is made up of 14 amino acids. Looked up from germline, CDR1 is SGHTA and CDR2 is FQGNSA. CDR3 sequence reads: CASSPGPGTDTQYF. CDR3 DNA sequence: TGTGCCAGCAGCCCCGGACCAGGCACAGATACGCAGTATTTT.

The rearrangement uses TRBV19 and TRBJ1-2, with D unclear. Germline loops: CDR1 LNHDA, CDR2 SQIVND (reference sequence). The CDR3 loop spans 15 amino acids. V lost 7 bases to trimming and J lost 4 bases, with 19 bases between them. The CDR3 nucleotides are TGTGCCAGTACCGTCGACCCAGCAGGCGGCTATGGCTACACCTTC. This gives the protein CASTVDPAGGYGYTF. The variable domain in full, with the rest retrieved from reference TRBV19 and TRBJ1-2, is DGGITQSPKYLFRKEGQNVTLSCEQNLNHDAMYWYRQDPGQGLRLIYYSQIVNDFQKGDIAEGYSVSREKKESFPLTVTSAQKNPTAFYLCASTVDPAGGYGYTFGSGTRLTVV.

Written as DNA, the CDR3 is TGTGCCAGCAGCGCACGGGCCAGCTCCTACGAGCAGTACTTC. It encodes CASSARASSYEQYF. The chain employs TRBV7-9 and TRBJ2-7; D gene unclear. The germline CDR1 and CDR2 sequences are SEHNR and FQNEAQ (reference sequence). V was pared by 5 bases and J by 0 bases, with 11 bases between. The CDR3 has 14 amino acids.

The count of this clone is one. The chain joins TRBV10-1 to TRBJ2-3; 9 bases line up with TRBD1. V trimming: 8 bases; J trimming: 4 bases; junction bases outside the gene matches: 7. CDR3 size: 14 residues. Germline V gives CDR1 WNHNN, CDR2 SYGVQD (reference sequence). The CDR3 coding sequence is TGCGCCAGCGCCACCGGGACAGGGTCAGATACGCAGTATTTT. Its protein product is CASATGTGSDTQYF.

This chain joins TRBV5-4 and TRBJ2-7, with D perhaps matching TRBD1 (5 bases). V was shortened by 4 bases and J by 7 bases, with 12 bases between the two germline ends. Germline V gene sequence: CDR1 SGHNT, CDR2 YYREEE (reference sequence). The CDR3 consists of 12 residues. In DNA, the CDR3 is TGTGCCAGCAGCCGAGCGAACAGGGAGCAGTACTTC. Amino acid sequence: CASSRANREQYF.

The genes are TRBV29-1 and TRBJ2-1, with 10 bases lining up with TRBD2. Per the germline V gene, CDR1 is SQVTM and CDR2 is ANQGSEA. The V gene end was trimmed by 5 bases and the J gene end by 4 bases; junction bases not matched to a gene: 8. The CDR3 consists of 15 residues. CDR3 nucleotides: TGCAGCGTTAAACTTGGACTAGCGGCATACAATGAGCAGTTCTTC. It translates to CSVKLGLAAYNEQFF.

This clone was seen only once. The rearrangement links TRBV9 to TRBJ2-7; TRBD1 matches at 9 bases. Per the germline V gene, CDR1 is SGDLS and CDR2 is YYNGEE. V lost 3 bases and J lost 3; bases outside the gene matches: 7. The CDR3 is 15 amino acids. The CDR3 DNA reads TGTGCCAGCAGCGCCCGGGACAGGGCCATCTACGAGCAGTACTTC. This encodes CASSARDRAIYEQYF.

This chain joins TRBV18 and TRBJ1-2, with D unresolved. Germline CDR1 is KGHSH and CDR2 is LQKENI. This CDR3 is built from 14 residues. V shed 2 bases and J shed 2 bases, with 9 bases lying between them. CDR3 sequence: CASSPGSQNYGYTF. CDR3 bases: TGTGCCAGCTCACCAGGGAGTCAGAACTATGGCTACACCTTC.

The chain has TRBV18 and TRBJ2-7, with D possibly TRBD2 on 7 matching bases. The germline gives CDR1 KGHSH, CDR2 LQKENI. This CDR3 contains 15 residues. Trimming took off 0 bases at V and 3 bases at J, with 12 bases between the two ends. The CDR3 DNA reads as TGTGCCAGCTCACCACCGGGAGGGGGGATCTACGAGCAGTACTTC. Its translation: CASSPPGGGIYEQYF. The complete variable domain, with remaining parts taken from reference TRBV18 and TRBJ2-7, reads NAGVMQNPRHLVRRRGQEARLRCSPMKGHSHVYWYRQLPEEGLKFMVYLQKENIIDESGMPKERFSAEFPKEGPSILRIQQVVRGDSAAYFCASSPPGGGIYEQYFGPGTRLTVT.

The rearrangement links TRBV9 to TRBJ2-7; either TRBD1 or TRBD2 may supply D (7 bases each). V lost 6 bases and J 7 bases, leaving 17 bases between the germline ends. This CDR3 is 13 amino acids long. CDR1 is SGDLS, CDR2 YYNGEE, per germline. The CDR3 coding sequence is TGTGCCAGCAATGGCGGGGGCAGGGGGGAGCAGTACTTC. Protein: CASNGGGRGEQYF.

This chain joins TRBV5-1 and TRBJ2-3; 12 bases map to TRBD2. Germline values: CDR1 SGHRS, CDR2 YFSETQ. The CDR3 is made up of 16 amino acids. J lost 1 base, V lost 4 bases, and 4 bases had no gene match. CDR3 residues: CASSRLAGEGTDTQYF. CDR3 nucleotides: TGCGCCAGCAGCAGACTAGCGGGAGAAGGCACAGATACGCAGTATTTT.

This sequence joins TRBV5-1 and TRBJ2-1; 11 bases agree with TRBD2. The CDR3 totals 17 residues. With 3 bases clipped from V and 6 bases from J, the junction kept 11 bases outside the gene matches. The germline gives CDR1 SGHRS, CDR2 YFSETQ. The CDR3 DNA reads TGCGCCAGCAGCTCCGGGGCTAGCGGGGGGTTCTCCAATGAGCAGTTCTTC. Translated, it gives CASSSGASGGFSNEQFF. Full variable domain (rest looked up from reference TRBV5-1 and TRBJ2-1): KAGVTQTPRYLIKTRGQQVTLSCSPISGHRSVSWYQQTPGQGLQFLFEYFSETQRNKGNFPGRFSGRQFSNSRSEMNVSTLELGDSALYLCASSSGASGGFSNEQFFGPGTRLTVL.